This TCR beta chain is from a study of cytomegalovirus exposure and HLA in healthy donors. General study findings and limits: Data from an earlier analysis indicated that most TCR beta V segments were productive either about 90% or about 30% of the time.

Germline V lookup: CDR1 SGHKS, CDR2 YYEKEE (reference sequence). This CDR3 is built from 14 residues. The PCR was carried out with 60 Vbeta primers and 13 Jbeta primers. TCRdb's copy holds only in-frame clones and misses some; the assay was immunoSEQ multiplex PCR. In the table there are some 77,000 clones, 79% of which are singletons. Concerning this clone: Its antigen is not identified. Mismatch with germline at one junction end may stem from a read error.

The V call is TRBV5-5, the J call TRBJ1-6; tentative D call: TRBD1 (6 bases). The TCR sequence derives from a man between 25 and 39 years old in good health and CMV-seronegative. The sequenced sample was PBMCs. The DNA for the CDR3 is TGTGCCGGCAGGTCCGACAGGAGCAATTCACCCCTCCACTTT. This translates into CAGRSDRSNSPLHF.